A single sample gave rise to the 27 T cell receptor beta chains below, sequenced in a study of OX40 agonist ivuxolimab in advanced cancers. TCRdb's table, derived via immunoSEQ multiplex PCR, lists solely in-frame clones and lacks some. The data show over 70,000 clones, with about 87% seen just once and about 0.53% held by the top ten. This sample comprised CD4+ or CD8+ T cells sorted from blood, obtained in a trial of the OX40 agonist ivuxolimab. The source of these receptors is an adult with an advanced solid tumor such as melanoma, head and neck, liver or kidney cancer.

The chain is built from TRBV6-5 and TRBJ1-2; the D gene is possibly TRBD1 (5 bases). Germline values: CDR1 MNHEY, CDR2 SVGAGI. This CDR3 comprises 13 residues. Trimming took 6 bases from V and 0 from J, leaving 8 bases between them. CDR3 in amino acids: CASRTGSNYGYTF. The CDR3 DNA reads as TGTGCCAGCAGAACAGGCTCTAACTATGGCTACACCTTC.

The rearrangement joins TRBV11-2 to TRBJ2-5; D is unclear. Germline V gene sequence: CDR1 SGHAT, CDR2 FQNNGV. The V gene lost 1 base and the J gene lost 4 bases, with 16 bases spanning the gap. The CDR3 loop spans 16 amino acids. DNA for the CDR3: TGTGCCAGCAGCTTAGTGACCGGAAGAGGACGAGAGACCCAGTACTTC. The encoded protein is CASSLVTGRGRETQYF.

This chain uses TRBV19 with TRBJ2-1, with 11 bases lining up with TRBD2. J was trimmed by 7 bases and V by 4 bases; bases with no gene match: 6. This CDR3 is built from 15 residues. CDR1 is LNHDA, CDR2 SQIVND, per germline (reference sequence). The CDR3 sequence: CASSTGTSGANEQFF. The CDR3 nucleotides are TGTGCCAGTAGTACCGGGACTAGCGGAGCAAATGAGCAGTTCTTC.

As DNA, the CDR3 is TGTGCCAGCAGGGGGGGTTCCATGACCCAGTACTTC. The encoded protein is CASRGGSMTQYF. The chain carries TRBV7-9 and TRBJ2-5; TRBD2 might be the D (6 bases). The V gene's germline CDR1 is SEHNR and CDR2 FQNEAQ (reference sequence). The CDR3 consists of 12 residues. V shed 6 bases and J shed 7 bases, with 12 bases lying between them.

The chain has TRBV5-1 and TRBJ1-1; 7 bases match TRBD1. Germline CDR1 and CDR2: SGHRS and YFSETQ. This CDR3 region has 15 residues. V dropped 6 bases and J dropped 0; count of bases not matched to a gene: 8. CDR3 amino acids: CASNPLGTVNTEAFF. The CDR3 DNA sequence: TGCGCCAGCAACCCCCTTGGGACAGTGAACACTGAAGCTTTCTTT.

In DNA, the CDR3 is TGTGCCACCTCAAGACTAGCGGTTTACACAGATACGCAGTATTTT. Translation: CATSRLAVYTDTQYF. This sequence joins TRBV19 and TRBJ2-3; 9 nucleotides align to TRBD2. The germline gives CDR1 LNHDA, CDR2 SQIVND (reference sequence). This CDR3 has 15 amino acids. Trimming cost V 10 bases and J 2 bases; bases outside gene matches: 10. Full variable domain (remainder filled in from reference TRBV19 and TRBJ2-3): DGGITQSPKYLFRKEGQNVTLSCEQNLNHDAMYWYRQDPGQGLRLIYYSQIVNDFQKGDIAEGYSVSREKKESFPLTVTSAQKNPTAFYLCATSRLAVYTDTQYFGPGTRLTVL.

This chain connects TRBV5-6 to TRBJ2-1; D remains ambiguous. CDR1 is SGHDT and CDR2 is YYEEEE in the germline V gene. V lost 0 bases to trimming and J lost 15 bases, with 16 bases between them. The CDR3 sequence is 13 residues long. The CDR3 spells CASSLVSTRWLFF. CDR3 sequence (DNA): TGTGCCAGCAGCTTGGTTAGTACCCGATGGCTGTTCTTC. The full variable domain, its missing parts supplied by reference TRBV5-6 and TRBJ2-1, is DAGVTQSPTHLIKTRGQQVTLRCSPKSGHDTVSWYQQALGQGPQFIFQYYEEEERQRGNFPDRFSGHQFPNYSSELNVNALLLGDSALYLCASSLVSTRWLFFGPGTRLTVL.

In this sample, this clone turned up a few times. The V gene is TRBV5-6, the J gene TRBJ1-2; D unclear. V was shortened by 2 bases and J by 4 bases, with 15 bases between the two germline ends. The length of the CDR3 is 15 residues. Germline V gene lookup returns CDR1 SGHDT and CDR2 YYEEEE. The CDR3 reads CASSLRSPTGYGYTF. The CDR3 nucleotides are TGTGCCAGCAGCTTAAGGTCCCCGACTGGCTATGGCTACACCTTC. The complete variable domain, with remaining parts taken from reference TRBV5-6 and TRBJ1-2, reads DAGVTQSPTHLIKTRGQQVTLRCSPKSGHDTVSWYQQALGQGPQFIFQYYEEEERQRGNFPDRFSGHQFPNYSSELNVNALLLGDSALYLCASSLRSPTGYGYTFGSGTRLTVV.

This chain uses TRBV5-1 with TRBJ1-5; TRBD1 is a possible D gene (6 bases). Germline V gene sequence: CDR1 SGHRS, CDR2 YFSETQ. Trimming shortened V by 3 bases and J by 1 base, and 11 bases separated the two germline ends. CDR3 length: 15 residues. For the CDR3, the DNA is TGCGCCAGCAGCTCCTTAGGGGGGAGCAATCAGCCCCAGCATTTT. It specifies CASSSLGGSNQPQHF.

CDR3 residues: CASRTSGYTDTQYF. CDR3 DNA: TGTGCCAGCAGGACTAGCGGGTACACAGATACGCAGTATTTT. The chain uses TRBV27 and TRBJ2-3; 10 nucleotides line up with TRBD2. CDR1 is MNHEY and CDR2 is SMNVEV in the germline V gene (reference sequence). Trimming cost V 6 bases and J 2 bases; bases outside gene matches: 2. The CDR3 loop spans 14 amino acids.

The chain recombines TRBV6-5 with TRBJ2-2; 7 nucleotides align to TRBD1. There are 16 residues in the CDR3. Germline lookup yields CDR1 MNHEY and CDR2 SVGAGI. Unmatched junction bases numbered 4, after V lost 1 base and J lost 2 bases. The CDR3: CASSYYRGLNTGELFF. For the CDR3, the DNA is TGTGCCAGCAGTTACTATAGGGGGCTTAACACCGGGGAGCTGTTTTTT.

The chain joins TRBV21-1 to TRBJ2-7; the D call TRBD1 from the table was never checked on the DNA. TRBV21-1 is tagged as a pseudogene. This CDR3 is built from 17 residues. CDR3 amino acids: CASIRPGDIPRGYEQYF. The CDR3 DNA sequence: TGTGCCAGCATCAGGCCAGGGGACATCCCTAGAGGGTACGAGCAGTACTTC.

The count of this clone is one. The chain employs TRBV6-5 and TRBJ2-1, with D unresolved. Per the germline V gene, CDR1 is MNHEY and CDR2 is SVGAGI. Trimming took 3 bases from V and 0 from J, leaving 12 bases between them. This CDR3 is 16 amino acids long. CDR3 nucleotides: TGTGCCAGCAGTTATAGGCGCTTCAGCTCCTACAATGAGCAGTTCTTC. This sequence encodes CASSYRRFSSYNEQFF.

The rearrangement links TRBV15 to TRBJ2-1; 8 bases agree with TRBD1. This CDR3 comprises 17 residues. Germline V lookup: CDR1 LNHNV, CDR2 YYDKDF (reference sequence). V was clipped by 6 bases and J by 10 bases; unmatched bases: 20. CDR3 amino acids: CATRHRGAGGKKGEQFF. The CDR3 nucleotides read TGTGCCACCAGGCACAGGGGGGCTGGGGGGAAAAAAGGAGAGCAGTTCTTC.

The chain links TRBV13 to TRBJ2-5; TRBD1 or TRBD2 may be the D gene (5 bases each). CDR1 and CDR2 from the germline V gene are PRHDT and FYEKMQ (reference sequence). CDR3 length equals 15 residues. The V gene lost 4 bases and the J gene lost 3 bases, with 15 bases spanning the gap. DNA for the CDR3: TGTGCCAGCAGCTCGACCCGGGACGGCAAAGAGACCCAGTACTTC. Amino acid sequence: CASSSTRDGKETQYF.

The chain is built from TRBV2 and TRBJ2-7, with TRBD1 matching over 8 bases. The V segment lost 2 bases and the J segment 2 bases; nucleotides outside the gene matches: 8. The CDR3 runs 16 residues. Per the germline V gene, CDR1 is SNHLY and CDR2 is FYNNEI. Here the CDR3 DNA reads TGTGCCAGCAGTGAACAGGGGGCTATGGCGGCCTACGAGCAGTACTTC. Translated, it gives CASSEQGAMAAYEQYF.

The chain carries TRBV11-2 and TRBJ1-1; D is undetermined. This CDR3 contains 12 residues. Germline CDR1 reads SGHAT; CDR2 reads FQNNGV. With 6 bases removed from V and 6 bases from J, the gap between germline ends came to 11 bases. In DNA, the CDR3 is TGTGCCAGCAGATCATATGGTCCTGAAGCTTTCTTT. Its protein is CASRSYGPEAFF.

This chain uses TRBV2 with TRBJ1-2; 8 bases match TRBD1. The V gene end was trimmed by 6 bases and the J gene end by 2 bases; junction bases not matched to a gene: 5. The length of the CDR3 is 14 residues. Germline loops: CDR1 SNHLY, CDR2 FYNNEI. The CDR3 DNA follows: TGTGCCAGCAGGGGACAGGCAATCAACTATGGCTACACCTTC. Its protein is CASRGQAINYGYTF.

This chain links TRBV5-4 with TRBJ2-1; TRBD2 matches 7 bases. Germline assignment: CDR1 SGHNT and CDR2 YYREEE (reference sequence). Trimming took 4 bases from V and 1 from J; bases not matched to a gene: 11. There are 17 residues in the CDR3. This chain's CDR3 is CASSREAGLGSYNEQFF. Here the CDR3 DNA reads TGTGCCAGCAGCCGGGAGGCGGGATTGGGTTCCTACAATGAGCAGTTCTTC.

This clone appeared once. The gene calls are TRBV7-9 and TRBJ2-4, with 7 bases matching TRBD1. The ends lost 1 base at V and 0 bases at J; junction bases unmatched: 6. The CDR3 covers 17 residues. Per the germline V gene, CDR1 is SEHNR and CDR2 is FQNEAQ (reference sequence). CDR3 nucleotides: TGTGCCAGCAGCTTAGGACAGGGAATATTAGCCAAAAACATTCAGTACTTC. Translated: CASSLGQGILAKNIQYF.

The V gene is TRBV4-1, the J gene TRBJ1-1; 7 bases match TRBD1. Germline CDR1 MGHRA, CDR2 YSYEKL. There are 15 residues in the CDR3. The trim removed 3 bases at V and 1 base at J, leaving 5 bases unmatched. The CDR3 protein is CASSHVDRRNTEAFF. The CDR3 DNA reads as TGCGCCAGCAGCCATGTGGACAGGAGGAACACTGAAGCTTTCTTT.

CDR3 in DNA: TGTGCCAGCAGTTCGTCTAGTCTCAGCTGGTACGAGCAGTACTTC. It is translated as CASSSSSLSWYEQYF. J is TRBJ2-7 and V is TRBV2; the D is unclear. From germline, CDR1 is SNHLY and CDR2 FYNNEI. CDR3 length: 15 residues. The V and J ends lost 5 bases and 4 bases respectively, with 18 bases between them.

This clone was found once. The chain links TRBV5-6 to TRBJ1-1; D might be TRBD1 (5 bases). This CDR3 has 13 residues. V lost 3 bases and J 0 bases, leaving 6 bases between the germline ends. Germline CDR1 SGHDT, CDR2 YYEEEE. The CDR3 DNA follows: TGTGCCAGCAGCTCAGGGATGAACACTGAAGCTTTCTTT. This gives the protein CASSSGMNTEAFF. Based on the CDR3 plus reference TRBV5-6 and TRBJ1-1, the full variable domain is DAGVTQSPTHLIKTRGQQVTLRCSPKSGHDTVSWYQQALGQGPQFIFQYYEEEERQRGNFPDRFSGHQFPNYSSELNVNALLLGDSALYLCASSSGMNTEAFFGQGTRLTVV.

This chain uses TRBV5-6 with TRBJ2-1, with 14 bases lining up with TRBD2. Germline CDR1 SGHDT, CDR2 YYEEEE. V gave up 3 bases and J gave up 8 bases; unmatched junction bases: 7. This CDR3 has 16 residues. The DNA for the CDR3 is TGTGCCAGCAGCTCTGTGACTAGCGGGAGGGTCGATGAGCAGTTCTTC. Translating gives CASSSVTSGRVDEQFF. The whole variable domain, filled in from reference TRBV5-6 and TRBJ2-1, reads DAGVTQSPTHLIKTRGQQVTLRCSPKSGHDTVSWYQQALGQGPQFIFQYYEEEERQRGNFPDRFSGHQFPNYSSELNVNALLLGDSALYLCASSSVTSGRVDEQFFGPGTRLTVL.

The chain joins TRBV5-3 to TRBJ2-7; D may correspond to TRBD1 or TRBD2 (5 bases each). TRBV5-3 is an open reading frame whose function is uncertain. The CDR3 sequence is 17 residues long. Deletions cut 3 bases from V and 0 bases from J, with 19 bases between. The CDR3 sequence: CARSSLRAGRFSYEQYF. In nucleotides, the CDR3 is TGTGCCAGAAGCTCGTTGAGGGCAGGGCGGTTCTCCTACGAGCAGTACTTC.

The gene calls are TRBV15 and TRBJ2-2; weak D call: TRBD2 (7 bases). The CDR3 covers 15 residues. V was cut by 0 bases and J by 4 bases, with 9 bases left in between. The germline CDR1 and CDR2 sequences are LNHNV and YYDKDF (reference sequence). The CDR3 loop is CATSRDAGATGELFF. CDR3 bases: TGTGCCACCAGCAGAGATGCGGGGGCCACCGGGGAGCTGTTTTTT.

This clone was seen only once. V and J are TRBV7-9 and TRBJ2-1, with 7 bases lining up with TRBD1. The CDR3 loop spans 18 amino acids. CDR1 is SEHNR, CDR2 FQNEAQ, per germline (reference sequence). Germline trimming cut 1 base from V and 0 bases from J; bases unmatched to any gene: 9. CDR3 sequence: CASSLEPLTGSSYNEQFF. The CDR3, as DNA: TGTGCCAGCAGCTTAGAGCCTTTGACAGGGAGCTCCTACAATGAGCAGTTCTTC.